Reported below is one TCR beta chain. Method: immunoSEQ multiplex PCR; TCRdb's copy keeps in-frame clones and lacks some. The table records some 44,000 clones, over 75% of them present only once. The data derive from a study of ipilimumab plus nivolumab after autologous stem cell transplantation. The overall study: Patients received a median of about 5 ipilimumab and roughly eight nivolumab doses. The myeloma cohort included high-risk transplant-naive patients and patients relapsing within 3 years of a first autologous transplant.

Ipilimumab, 1 mg/kg, started 14 to 28 days after autologous transplant. Patients received nivolumab 3 mg/kg at weeks 1, 4, 7, 10, then fortnightly to week 26. The CDR3 length is 14 residues. Germline lookup yields CDR1 LNHDA and CDR2 SQIVND (reference sequence). V gave up 4 bases and J gave up 5 bases; unmatched junction bases: 7. The sequence came from a male donor with multiple myeloma. The material sequenced was PBMCs, taken in a trial of ipilimumab plus nivolumab as post-transplant consolidation. V and J are TRBV19 and TRBJ1-2; 7 bases align to TRBD1. CDR3 nucleotides: TGTGCCAGTAGTACGACCGGGACAGCTTATGGCTACACCTTC. Translation gives CASSTTGTAYGYTF. Together with reference TRBV19 and TRBJ1-2, the CDR3 gives the full variable domain: DGGITQSPKYLFRKEGQNVTLSCEQNLNHDAMYWYRQDPGQGLRLIYYSQIVNDFQKGDIAEGYSVSREKKESFPLTVTSAQKNPTAFYLCASSTTGTAYGYTFGSGTRLTVV.